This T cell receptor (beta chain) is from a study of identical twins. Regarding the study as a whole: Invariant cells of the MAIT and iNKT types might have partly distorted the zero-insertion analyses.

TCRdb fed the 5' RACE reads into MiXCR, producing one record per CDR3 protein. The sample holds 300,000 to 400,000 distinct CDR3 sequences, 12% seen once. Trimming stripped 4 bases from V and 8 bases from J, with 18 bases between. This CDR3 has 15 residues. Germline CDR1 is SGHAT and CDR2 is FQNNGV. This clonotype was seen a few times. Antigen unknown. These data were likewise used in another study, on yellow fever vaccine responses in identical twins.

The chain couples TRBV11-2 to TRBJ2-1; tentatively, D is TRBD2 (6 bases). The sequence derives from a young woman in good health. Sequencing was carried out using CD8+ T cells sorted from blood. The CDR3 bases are TGTGCCAGCAGCTCCGGGACTCCCGTTCTTTATGAGCAGTTCTTC. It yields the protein CASSSGTPVLYEQFF.